The next 30 T cell receptor beta chains were all read from a single sample in a study of blood T cell repertoires in COVID-19. Sequenced by immunoSEQ multiplex PCR; TCRdb stores in-frame clones only, minus some. The profile covers under 300,000 clones, with about nine tenths appearing a single time and more than 0.65% taken by the ten largest. The sample taken for sequencing was peripheral blood. The receptors stem from a man aged 25 to 40 with COVID-19, enrolled during active disease.

The chain links TRBV7-6 to TRBJ2-1, with D perhaps TRBD1 (5 bases). CDR1 is SGHVS, CDR2 FNYEAQ, per germline. The CDR3 runs 15 residues. V lost 1 base and J 7 bases, leaving 14 bases between the germline ends. In nucleotides, the CDR3 is TGTGCCAGCAGCTTAGGCCCGACAGAACTAAATGAGCAGTTCTTC. This sequence encodes CASSLGPTELNEQFF.

The V call is TRBV6-6, the J call TRBJ1-1; maybe TRBD1 (6 bases). This CDR3 is 16 amino acids long. Trimming cost V 6 bases and J 2 bases, with 19 bases left between them. Germline loops: CDR1 MNHNY, CDR2 SVGAGI (reference sequence). CDR3 residues: CASRSGTPTRNTEAFF. The CDR3 nucleotides read TGTGCCAGCAGATCCGGGACACCGACCCGTAACACTGAAGCTTTCTTT.

V usage is TRBV5-5 and J usage is TRBJ2-1, with 7 bases matching TRBD1. Per the germline V gene, CDR1 is SGHKS and CDR2 is YYEKEE (reference sequence). V was clipped by 7 bases and J by 5 bases; unmatched bases: 12. This CDR3 region has 15 residues. The CDR3 DNA reads as TGTGCCAGCTCTCTCGGGCAGGGGGTCGACAATGAGCAGTTCTTC. Amino acids: CASSLGQGVDNEQFF.

The J gene is TRBJ2-7, the V gene TRBV6-5; 8 nucleotides align to TRBD1. The CDR3 runs to 14 residues. Per germline, CDR1 MNHEY and CDR2 SVGAGI. The V and J ends lost 9 bases and 4 bases, in that order; junction bases with no gene match: 11. The CDR3 spells CASRTGNVDYEQYF. The CDR3 region has the DNA TGTGCCAGTCGGACAGGGAACGTGGATTACGAGCAGTACTTC.

The chain has TRBV5-1 and TRBJ2-5; D remains unclear. The V and J ends lost 1 base and 1 base respectively, with 8 bases between them. This CDR3 has 14 amino acids. Germline CDR1 and CDR2: SGHRS and YFSETQ. The CDR3 DNA is TGCGCCAGCAGCTTGAAGGCGGCCCAAGAGACCCAGTACTTC. It translates to CASSLKAAQETQYF.

In DNA form, the CDR3 reads TGTGCCCAAATCGGTACAGGGGAATGTTCTGGGAGCAATCAGCCCCAGCATTTT. Translated, it gives CAQIGTGECSGSNQPQHF. The chain joins TRBV21-1 to TRBJ1-5; TRBD1, the table's D call, was not compared with the DNA. TRBV21-1 is classified as a pseudogene. The CDR3 sequence is 18 residues long.

The chain joins TRBV18 to TRBJ2-7, with 8 bases that match TRBD1. Germline V gives CDR1 KGHSH, CDR2 LQKENI. CDR3 size: 15 residues. The V and J ends lost 2 bases and 5 bases, in that order; junction bases with no gene match: 8. CDR3 sequence reads: CASSPGTGLPHEQYF. In DNA, the CDR3 is TGTGCCAGCTCACCAGGGACAGGCCTCCCCCACGAGCAGTACTTC.

V usage is TRBV9 and J usage is TRBJ2-3; 9 bases line up with TRBD1. Unmatched junction bases numbered 9, after V lost 1 base and J lost 6 bases. The V gene's germline CDR1 is SGDLS and CDR2 YYNGEE. This CDR3 contains 16 residues. CDR3 residues: CASSVRGDRVSDTQYF. The DNA of the CDR3 is TGTGCCAGCAGCGTAAGGGGGGACAGGGTATCCGATACGCAGTATTTT. Full variable domain (rest looked up from reference TRBV9 and TRBJ2-3): DSGVTQTPKHLITATGQRVTLRCSPRSGDLSVYWYQQSLDQGLQFLIQYYNGEERAKGNILERFSAQQFPDLHSELNLSSLELGDSALYFCASSVRGDRVSDTQYFGPGTRLTVL.

V is TRBV7-9 and J is TRBJ1-5, with no clear D. The CDR3 extends over 15 amino acids. Per the germline V gene, CDR1 is SEHNR and CDR2 is FQNEAQ (reference sequence). Trimming cost V 5 bases and J 6 bases, with 17 bases left between them. The CDR3 DNA sequence: TGTGCCAGCAGCAAAGGCACAGCAGCAGGTCAGCCCCAGCATTTT. Its translation: CASSKGTAAGQPQHF.

The chain employs TRBV5-4 and TRBJ1-4; maybe TRBD1 (6 bases). The germline CDR1 and CDR2 sequences are SGHNT and YYREEE (reference sequence). The CDR3 totals 15 residues. The V gene lost 0 bases and the J gene lost 3 bases, with 9 bases spanning the gap. CDR3 DNA sequence: TGTGCCAGCAGCTTGGGGGGGCCGGCTAATGAAAAACTGTTTTTT. This sequence encodes CASSLGGPANEKLFF.

As to this clone: This specimen includes other DNA sequences encoding the same CDR3. V is TRBV5-5 and J is TRBJ2-1, with 11 bases that match TRBD2. The CDR3 has 16 residues. V lost 1 base and J lost 4; bases outside the gene matches: 4. Germline CDR1 reads SGHKS; CDR2 reads YYEKEE (reference sequence). The CDR3 sequence: CASSLTSGGYYNEQFF. CDR3 bases: TGTGCCAGCAGCTTGACTAGCGGGGGCTATTACAATGAGCAGTTCTTC.

The chain carries TRBV13 and TRBJ1-5; 10 bases align to TRBD1. Unmatched junction bases numbered 6, after V lost 4 bases and J lost 6 bases. Germline V gene data show CDR1 as PRHDT and CDR2 as FYEKMQ (reference sequence). CDR3 length: 15 residues. Written as DNA, the CDR3 is TGTGCCAGCAGCTACCTCCGGGACAGGGGTCAGCCCCAGCATTTT. Protein sequence: CASSYLRDRGQPQHF.

This clone was counted a single time. The chain uses TRBV3-1 (or the pseudogene TRBV3-2) and TRBJ1-5, with D perhaps TRBD1 (6 bases). Germline V gives CDR1 LGHDT, CDR2 YNNKEL (reference sequence). This CDR3 is 15 amino acids long. V gave up 0 bases and J gave up 6 bases, with 12 bases separating them. The CDR3 region is CASSQDQGSSQPQHF. In nucleotides, the CDR3 is TGTGCCAGCAGCCAAGATCAGGGGAGCTCTCAGCCCCAGCATTTT.

This chain links TRBV7-7 with TRBJ2-2; TRBD2 is a possible D gene (6 bases). The CDR3 spans 13 residues. Germline-derived CDR1 and CDR2 are SSHAT and FNYEAQ (reference sequence). Trimming cost V 1 base and J 7 bases, with 7 bases left between them. The CDR3 sequence: CASSLVGGGELFF. As DNA, the CDR3 is TGTGCCAGCAGCTTAGTCGGGGGCGGGGAGCTGTTTTTT.

This clone has a handful of counts. The genes are TRBV4-2 and TRBJ2-3, with 7 bases fitting TRBD2. Germline V gene lookup returns CDR1 LGHNA and CDR2 YNFKEQ. There are 18 residues in the CDR3. Unmatched junction bases numbered 12, after V lost 2 bases and J lost 1 base. Here the CDR3 reads CASSQHQTAGLRTDTQYF. The CDR3 coding sequence is TGTGCCAGCAGCCAACACCAGACGGCGGGACTACGCACAGATACGCAGTATTTT.

The rearrangement uses TRBV5-1 and TRBJ2-1, with 8 bases aligning to TRBD1. The V segment lost 3 bases and the J segment 7 bases; nucleotides outside the gene matches: 9. The CDR3 has 15 amino acids. Germline CDR1 is SGHRS and CDR2 is YFSETQ. CDR3 nucleotides: TGCGCCAGCAGCTCAAGGACAGGGAAGGGAAATGAGCAGTTCTTC. It yields the protein CASSSRTGKGNEQFF. Full variable domain (rest looked up from reference TRBV5-1 and TRBJ2-1): KAGVTQTPRYLIKTRGQQVTLSCSPISGHRSVSWYQQTPGQGLQFLFEYFSETQRNKGNFPGRFSGRQFSNSRSEMNVSTLELGDSALYLCASSSRTGKGNEQFFGPGTRLTVL.

This clone was seen a single time. The chain uses TRBV19 and TRBJ2-7; 9 positions agree with TRBD1. After removal of 6 bases from V and 3 bases from J, the junction contained 9 bases not matched to a gene. Germline lookup yields CDR1 LNHDA and CDR2 SQIVND (reference sequence). The CDR3 has 15 amino acids. This chain's CDR3 is CASSHTGTGNYEQYF. In nucleotides, the CDR3 is TGTGCCAGTAGCCATACCGGGACAGGGAACTACGAGCAGTACTTC.

The chain has TRBV27 and TRBJ1-3, with 7 bases identical to TRBD1. This CDR3 has 14 residues. Per germline, CDR1 MNHEY and CDR2 SMNVEV (reference sequence). V trimming: 6 bases; J trimming: 7 bases; junction bases outside the gene matches: 9. This CDR3 is CASSTGERSNTIYF. The DNA for the CDR3 is TGTGCCAGCAGCACAGGGGAAAGGAGTAACACCATATATTTT.

V and J are TRBV5-1 and TRBJ2-1, with D perhaps matching TRBD2 (5 bases). Germline loops: CDR1 SGHRS, CDR2 YFSETQ. V lost 3 bases, J lost 1 base, and 5 bases lay in between. The CDR3 is 13 residues long. CDR3 protein: CASSWTSYNEQFF. The CDR3 DNA reads as TGCGCCAGCAGCTGGACTTCCTACAATGAGCAGTTCTTC.

The chain recombines TRBV18 with TRBJ1-2; a possible D gene is TRBD1 (6 bases). There are 18 residues in the CDR3. Trimming removed 2 bases at V and 0 bases at J, with 19 bases between. CDR1 KGHSH and CDR2 LQKENI come from the germline V gene. CDR3 DNA sequence: TGTGCCAGCTCACCATCCGTTCCAGGGGCACTTACTAACTATGGCTACACCTTC. Encoded protein: CASSPSVPGALTNYGYTF.

This sequence joins TRBV18 and TRBJ1-5; D is uncertain. The V end lost 2 bases, the J end lost 1 base, and 15 bases lay between the germline ends. In germline, CDR1 is KGHSH, CDR2 LQKENI. This CDR3 is 17 amino acids long. This CDR3 is CASSPFETPRSNQPQHF. The CDR3 DNA follows: TGTGCCAGCTCACCATTTGAAACCCCTCGGAGCAATCAGCCCCAGCATTTT. Full variable domain (rest looked up from reference TRBV18 and TRBJ1-5): NAGVMQNPRHLVRRRGQEARLRCSPMKGHSHVYWYRQLPEEGLKFMVYLQKENIIDESGMPKERFSAEFPKEGPSILRIQQVVRGDSAAYFCASSPFETPRSNQPQHFGDGTRLSIL.

The chain couples TRBV6-6 to TRBJ1-1, with a tentative D call TRBD1 (5 bases). The V gene's germline CDR1 is MNHNY and CDR2 SVGAGI (reference sequence). V was cut by 7 bases and J by 1 base, with 7 bases left in between. The CDR3 length is 12 residues. The DNA of the CDR3 is TGTGCCAGCAAGCAGGGGAACACTGAAGCTTTCTTT. It translates to CASKQGNTEAFF.

The CDR3 here is CASSSPGAGLYGYTF. The CDR3 bases are TGTGCCAGCAGCTCCCCGGGAGCCGGCTTGTATGGCTACACCTTC. The rearrangement links TRBV7-2 to TRBJ1-2; D gene ambiguous. V dropped 4 bases and J dropped 5 bases, with 17 bases sitting between them. CDR1 SGHTA and CDR2 FQGNSA come from the germline V gene. The CDR3 spans 15 residues.

This clone was seen a single time. The chain employs TRBV5-1 and TRBJ2-2, with D possibly TRBD1 on 6 matching bases. CDR1 is SGHRS and CDR2 is YFSETQ in the germline V gene. V gave up 3 bases and J gave up 3 bases, with 9 bases separating them. This CDR3 is 14 amino acids long. CDR3 bases: TGCGCCAGCAGCTCGCAGGGGCACACCGGGGAGCTGTTTTTT. Translated: CASSSQGHTGELFF.

The chain has TRBV27 and TRBJ1-2, with D uncertain. V was trimmed by 6 bases and J by 2 bases, leaving 19 bases between them. The CDR3 has 16 residues. Germline CDR1 reads MNHEY; CDR2 reads SMNVEV (reference sequence). The CDR3: CASSPLESLINYGYTF. The CDR3 DNA sequence: TGTGCCAGCAGCCCCCTGGAGAGCCTTATCAACTATGGCTACACCTTC.

V and J are TRBV28 and TRBJ1-5; TRBD1 agrees at 7 bases. V lost 6 bases to trimming and J lost 3 bases; unmatched junction nucleotides: 14. Germline values: CDR1 MDHEN, CDR2 SYDVKM. CDR3 length: 17 amino acids. This CDR3 reads CASSSDRVGDNNQPQHF. The CDR3 region has the DNA TGTGCCAGCAGCTCAGACAGGGTTGGGGATAACAATCAGCCCCAGCATTTT.

The J gene is TRBJ2-3, the V gene TRBV7-9; 9 nucleotides align to TRBD1. CDR1 and CDR2 from the germline V gene are SEHNR and FQNEAQ (reference sequence). Losses at the gene ends were 4 bases for V and 4 bases for J; bases not matched to a gene: 6. This CDR3 contains 15 residues. The CDR3 nucleotides are TGTGCCAGCAGCTCCTGGACAGGGGTGGCAGATACGCAGTATTTT. Protein sequence: CASSSWTGVADTQYF.

J is TRBJ2-5 and V is TRBV14; 7 nucleotides agree with TRBD1. The CDR3 has 14 residues. After removal of 2 bases from V and 5 bases from J, the junction contained 5 bases not matched to a gene. Looked up from germline, CDR1 is SGHDN and CDR2 is FVKESK. DNA for the CDR3: TGTGCCAGCAGCCAATTACAGGGGTTTGAGACCCAGTACTTC. Translating gives CASSQLQGFETQYF.

The chain employs TRBV2 and TRBJ1-6; possibly TRBD1 for D (6 bases). From germline, CDR1 is SNHLY and CDR2 FYNNEI. The CDR3 extends over 14 amino acids. Trimming cost V 6 bases and J 7 bases, with 13 bases left between them. CDR3 coding DNA: TGTGCCAGCAGGAAACAGGGTGCCAATTCACCCCTCCACTTT. This gives the protein CASRKQGANSPLHF.

V and J are TRBV6-6 and TRBJ1-2; no reliable D call. Trimming removed 0 bases at V and 5 bases at J, with 16 bases between. Germline V gene lookup returns CDR1 MNHNY and CDR2 SVGAGI (reference sequence). This CDR3 has 16 amino acids. This CDR3 reads CASSYSIESKNYGYTF. The CDR3 DNA sequence: TGTGCCAGCAGTTACTCGATAGAGAGTAAGAATTATGGCTACACCTTC.